This T cell receptor (beta chain) is from a study of shared clonotypes between healthy human individuals. Study at large: The study used three CD4 naive, three CD4 memory, two CD8 naive and one CD8 memory plate per donor.

The length of the CDR3 is 14 residues. The ends were cut back, 3 bases at V and 8 bases at J, with 16 bases in the middle. The investigators split CD4+ cells into a CD45RA+ naive subset and a CD45RA-negative memory subset. Using immunoSEQ multiplex PCR, the repertoire was profiled, and TCRdb retains in-frame clones only, with some absent. The sample holds under 2.5 million clones, about 90% seen once. The specimen sequenced was naive CD4+ T cells from PBMCs. Subset of the sample: CD45RA+ positively selected. The chain recombines TRBV23-1 with TRBJ1-2, with TRBD1 as a possible D gene (5 bases). TRBV23-1 is an ORF, and what it does is uncertain. The origin of this receptor is a man aged 18 to 35 in good health. Some clones in this sample may be carry-over from other donors' samples. This CDR3 is CASSQPCGAPGYTF. CDR3 coding DNA: TGCGCCAGCAGTCAGCCGTGCGGGGCGCCGGGCTACACCTTC.